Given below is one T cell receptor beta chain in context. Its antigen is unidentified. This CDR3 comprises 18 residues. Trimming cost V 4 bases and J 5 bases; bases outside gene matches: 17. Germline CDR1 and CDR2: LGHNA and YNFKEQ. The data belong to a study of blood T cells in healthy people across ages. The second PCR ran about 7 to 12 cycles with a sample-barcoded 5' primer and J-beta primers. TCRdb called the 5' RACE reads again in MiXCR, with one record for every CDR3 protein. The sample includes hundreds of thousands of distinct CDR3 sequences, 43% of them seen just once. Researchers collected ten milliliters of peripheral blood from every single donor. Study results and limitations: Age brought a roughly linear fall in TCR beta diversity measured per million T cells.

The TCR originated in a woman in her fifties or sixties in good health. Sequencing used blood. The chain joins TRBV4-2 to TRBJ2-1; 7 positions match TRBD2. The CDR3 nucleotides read TGTGCCAGCAGCCGGTGGGGGGGTCAAGGCCCGGCCCACAATGAGCAGTTCTTC. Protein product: CASSRWGGQGPAHNEQFF.